This TCR beta chain was sequenced for a study of shared clonotypes between healthy human individuals. Study results and caveats: Expectations were that clonotype sharing among donors would be affected by sequencing depth. A few donors held about 4.5% of naive CD4 clonotypes in common. In this cohort, only blood was sampled, and tissue repertoires likely differ.

As originally analysed: ImmunoSEQ junction-only sequences lacked quality scores, so their filtering differed. Here immunoSEQ multiplex PCR was the method, and the copy in TCRdb shows in-frame clones only, minus some. Clone size and the V and J calls come from that table; the DNA yielded D and trimming. The repertoire holds around 580,000 clones, with more than 95% as singletons. Comment on this clone: The antigen is undetermined.

Only CD45RO-negative cells positively selected for CCR7 counted as naive CD8 cells, so terminally differentiated effector memory CD45RA+ cells were excluded. In germline, CDR1 is MDHEN, CDR2 SYDVKM. V lost 3 bases and J lost 4, with 19 bases in between. The CDR3 is made up of 17 amino acids. The sample taken for sequencing was naive CD8+ T cells sorted from blood. The chain links TRBV28 to TRBJ1-3; no definite D call. The TCR sequence derives from a man in his thirties or forties in good health. The DNA of the CDR3 is TGTGCCAGCAGTTTTGGGCGCTTGGGAGGAGAGGGAAACACCATATATTTT. The encoded protein is CASSFGRLGGEGNTIYF.